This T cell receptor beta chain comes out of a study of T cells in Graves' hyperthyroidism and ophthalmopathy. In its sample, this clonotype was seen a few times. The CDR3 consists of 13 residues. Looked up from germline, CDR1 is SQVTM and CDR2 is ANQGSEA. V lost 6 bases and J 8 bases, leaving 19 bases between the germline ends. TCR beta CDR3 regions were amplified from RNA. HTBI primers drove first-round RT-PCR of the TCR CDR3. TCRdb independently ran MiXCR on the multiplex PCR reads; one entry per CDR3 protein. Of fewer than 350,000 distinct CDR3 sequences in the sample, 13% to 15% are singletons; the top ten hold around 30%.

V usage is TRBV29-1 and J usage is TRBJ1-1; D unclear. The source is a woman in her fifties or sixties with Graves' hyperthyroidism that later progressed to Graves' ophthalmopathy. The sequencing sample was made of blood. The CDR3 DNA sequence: TGCAGCGTCGCTGCGGAGCCGACTCGCGAAGCTTTCTTT. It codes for CSVAAEPTREAFF.